This TCR beta chain was identified in a study of CD8+ T cells in alopecia areata. Study conclusions and caveats: Tofacitinib did not eliminate many expanded lesional clones from scalp or blood. Scalp clonality and expanded CD8+ clones among the top 100 showed significant decreases with tofacitinib.

This CDR3 comprises 11 residues. Per the germline V gene, CDR1 is MDHEN and CDR2 is SYDVKM. The treatment is: oral pan-JAK inhibitor, 5-10 mg twice daily. As to this clone: Its antigen is as yet unknown. Germline is not matched at one junction end, which may reflect a read error.

The authors extracted RNA and reverse transcribed it into cDNA as the sequencing template. TCRdb keeps only in-frame clones here, not all; method: immunoSEQ multiplex PCR. The table has approximately 200,000 clones, 50% to 60% seen once. The sequence derives from a human donor with alopecia areata. This rearrangement joins TRBV28 to TRBJ1-3; D uncertain. Material: CD4+ T cells sorted from blood, obtained at week 4, from a patient treated with tofacitinib. The CDR3 DNA is TGTGCCAGCAGTTTGGGTAGGCTCTACGTTTTT. It specifies CASSLGRLYVF. The full variable domain, its missing parts supplied by reference TRBV28 and TRBJ1-3, is DVKVTQSSRYLVKRTGEKVFLECVQDMDHENMFWYRQDPGLGLRLIYFSYDVKMKEKGDIPEGYSVSREKKERFSLILESASTNQTSMYLCASSLGRLYVFGEGSWLTVV.